This T cell receptor (beta chain) was sequenced for a study of shared clonotypes between healthy human individuals. Study-level results: Expectations were that clonotype sharing among donors would be affected by sequencing depth.

Replicate sorted-subset PCRs were loaded with around 200 ng DNA, 30,000 or so T cell genomes. Sequencing used immunoSEQ multiplex PCR; TCRdb keeps in-frame clones, though not all of them. This table holds around 550,000 clones, 85% to 95% found once. In the case of this clone: Antigen specificity is unknown.

The CDR3 is made up of 12 amino acids. Germline trimming cut 9 bases from V and 8 bases from J; bases unmatched to any gene: 4. CDR1 is MDHEN and CDR2 is SYDVKM in the germline V gene. Selected positively for CCR7 and CD45RO-negative, naive CD8 cells excluded terminally differentiated effector memory CD45RA+ cells. The genes are TRBV28 and TRBJ1-4, with TRBD1 matching over 9 bases. The sequence came from a woman aged 30 to 39 in good health. Material: naive CD8+ T cells sorted from blood. This chain's CDR3 is CASTGGDEKLFF. DNA of the CDR3: TGTGCCAGTACAGGGGGCGACGAAAAACTGTTTTTT.